Included here is one T cell receptor (beta chain) sequence, with context. Its cognate antigen has yet to be identified. Qualities for individual bases were not recorded, and no much larger clone is one base off. These data belong to a study of blood T cell repertoires in COVID-19 (dated by TCRdb to between 2020 and 2021). For context, the study as a whole: Collaborator samples came from the United States, Italy and Spain and covered acute and convalescent phases of COVID-19. The material from the prospective study consisted of cDNA or gDNA derived from T cells, B-cell-depleted T cells, or PBMCs. Subjects who had been exposed to COVID-19, were actively infected with it, or had recovered from it provided the deeply sampled blood TCRbeta repertoires that made up the dataset. A freely available public database, intended as a resource for researchers studying the immune response to SARS-CoV-2, is where the repertoires were released. Samples came from the ongoing ImmuneRACE study (first 160 participants) plus 1,254 subjects from 6 global collaborators. Sample metadata almost always included a de-identified subject ID, COVID-19 status, age in years and sex. HLA class I and class II types, where available, came from metadata supplied by the sample provider rather than from assay-based typing.

Whole blood was collected in K2EDTA tubes by collaborating institutions according to the institutions' own protocols. Collaborator samples were shipped for TCRbeta analysis as frozen whole blood, isolated PBMCs, or DNA extracted from either sample type. The paper as a whole reports these results and caveats: The amount of clinical and demographic metadata varied by source and participant and was provided uncurated.

TCRbeta CDR3 regions were amplified from genomic DNA by means of the immunoSEQ Assay, a bias-controlled multiplex PCR. In the original analysis: The number of nucleated cells in each sample was estimated from the amplification of reference gene primers within the assay. To quantify the absolute abundance of each unique TCRbeta CDR3 rearrangement, sequence reads were collapsed and filtered. Productive Simpson clonality was computed per sample as the square root of Simpson's diversity index over productive rearrangements. TCRdb obtained this table from immuneACCESS and retained in-frame rearrangements with V and J assigned. These tables miss some clones; where compared with another copy, unresolved V genes account for less than half of the shortfall, and the remainder is unexplained. V, J and clone size are taken as reported in that table, and D and trimming were inferred from the DNA itself. This sample holds some 100,000 clones; 65% to 85% were observed only once. Clones ranked in the top ten supply roughly a sixth of the sample.

The CDR3 contains 13 residues, cysteine and phenylalanine counted. Left in the record is the CDR3 DNA by itself, 39 bases read in frame from the first base. From the germline V gene (reference sequence), CDR1 is LNHDA and CDR2 is SQIVND. Relative to germline, V is 5 bases shorter and J is 1 base shorter, with 8 bases between their ends. The rearrangement joined TRBV19 to TRBJ1-1; TRBD1 is a weak D gene call, 5 bases matching. The material sequenced was peripheral blood. The receptor was derived from a woman between 55 and 75 years old with acute or convalescent COVID-19. The DNA reads as follows: TGTGCCAGTAGTTTCGGACAGAACACTGAAGCTTTCTTT. Translation gives CASSFGQNTEAFF.